This section outlines one TCR beta chain sequence together with its context. Generated by immunoSEQ multiplex PCR, the TCRdb table keeps only in-frame clones and is missing some. The sample holds about 75,000 clones, more than 70% seen once. The record originates from a study of T cell changes during pregnancy in multiple sclerosis. This CDR3 is 12 amino acids long. Between the trimmed V and J ends, which lost 7 bases and 2 bases, there was a span of 9 bases. CDR1 and CDR2 (germline): MNHNY, SVGAGI (reference sequence). The specimen was peripheral blood, collected in the first trimester of pregnancy. This receptor was obtained from a female donor in good health, enrolled as a control in a pregnancy study. This chain uses TRBV6-6 with TRBJ2-7, with a tentative D call TRBD1 (6 bases). In DNA, the CDR3 is TGTGCCAGCAATACAGGGCCCTACGAGCAGTACTTC. It is translated as CASNTGPYEQYF.